This is a list of T cell receptor beta chains from one sample in a study of blood T cell repertoires in COVID-19. Some clones are missing from TCRdb's copy, which holds only in-frame ones; the method was immunoSEQ multiplex PCR. In the table there are about 310,000 clones, under 90% of which are singletons. The sample was peripheral blood. The receptors stem from a woman under 40 with COVID-19, enrolled during active disease. Both conserved end residues are part of each CDR3. The order of the fields is V gene, clone size, D gene, J gene, CDR3 DNA, CDR3 protein. The D gene is left open where the match is weak. For some rows the clone size is stated as once, few or many, or as a class when expanded; others skip it.

V gene: TRBV2; clone size: .; D gene: TRBD1; J gene: TRBJ1-2; CDR3 DNA: TGTGCCAGCAGCCTCGGGACAGGGGGAGGCTACACCTTC; CDR3 protein: CASSLGTGGGYTF
V gene: TRBV29-1; clone size: .; D gene: .; J gene: TRBJ2-3; CDR3 DNA: TGCAGCGTTGAACTTAGTCCCACAGATACGCAGTATTTT; CDR3 protein: CSVELSPTDTQYF
V gene: TRBV11-1; clone size: .; D gene: TRBD1; J gene: TRBJ2-7; CDR3 DNA: TGTGCCAGCAGCCACACAGGGGTCGAGCAGTACTTC; CDR3 protein: CASSHTGVEQYF
V gene: TRBV24-1; clone size: .; D gene: .; J gene: TRBJ2-2; CDR3 DNA: TGTGCCACCAGTGGGCGGGGAACCGGGGAGCTGTTTTTT; CDR3 protein: CATSGRGTGELFF
V gene: TRBV9; clone size: .; D gene: TRBD1; J gene: TRBJ1-1; CDR3 DNA: TGTGCCAGCAGCTTCTCCGGGACAGGGTCCACTGAAGCTTTCTTT; CDR3 protein: CASSFSGTGSTEAFF
V gene: TRBV4-2; clone size: .; D gene: TRBD2; J gene: TRBJ2-7; CDR3 DNA: TGTGCCAGCAGCCAGACTAGCGGACTCTACGAGCAGTACTTC; CDR3 protein: CASSQTSGLYEQYF
V gene: TRBV5-1; clone size: once; D gene: TRBD1; J gene: TRBJ1-4; CDR3 DNA: TGCGCCAGCAGCTTGAGTCCGGACAGGGAACTGTTTTTT; CDR3 protein: CASSLSPDRELFF
V gene: TRBV9; clone size: .; D gene: TRBD1; J gene: TRBJ1-1; CDR3 DNA: TGTGCCAGCAGCGTAATACAGGGGGCAGGGACTGAAGCTTTCTTT; CDR3 protein: CASSVIQGAGTEAFF
V gene: TRBV29-1; clone size: .; D gene: TRBD2; J gene: TRBJ2-3; CDR3 DNA: TGCAGCGTTACAGGACTAGCGGACACAGATACGCAGTATTTT; CDR3 protein: CSVTGLADTDTQYF
V gene: TRBV4-2; clone size: few; D gene: TRBD1; J gene: TRBJ1-5; CDR3 DNA: TGTGCCAGCAGCCGGGAACAGGGGGTTAGCAATCAGCCCCAGCATTTT; CDR3 protein: CASSREQGVSNQPQHF
V gene: TRBV13; clone size: .; D gene: .; J gene: TRBJ2-3; CDR3 DNA: TGTGCCAGCAGCTTAATCGACCCGGGAGCGGGCACAGATACGCAGTATTTT; CDR3 protein: CASSLIDPGAGTDTQYF
V gene: TRBV11-2; clone size: .; D gene: .; J gene: TRBJ1-3; CDR3 DNA: TGTGCCAGCAGCTTCGGGGTTTCTGGAAACACCATATATTTT; CDR3 protein: CASSFGVSGNTIYF
V gene: TRBV5-1; clone size: .; D gene: TRBD2; J gene: TRBJ2-3; CDR3 DNA: TGCGCCAGCAGCTTGGATGCCGGACTAGCGGGAGGAGGCACAGATACGCAGTATTTT; CDR3 protein: CASSLDAGLAGGGTDTQYF
V gene: TRBV11-2; clone size: .; D gene: .; J gene: TRBJ2-7; CDR3 DNA: TGTGCCAGCAGCCCGACAGCCTACGAGCAGTACTTC; CDR3 protein: CASSPTAYEQYF
V gene: TRBV5-1; clone size: .; D gene: .; J gene: TRBJ2-6; CDR3 DNA: TGCGCCAGCAGCTTGGAGGGGCGTTCCAATCCTTTCCAATACTCTGGGGCCAACGTCCTGACTTTC; CDR3 protein: CASSLEGRSNPFQYSGANVLTF
V gene: TRBV6-6; clone size: .; D gene: TRBD2; J gene: TRBJ2-2; CDR3 DNA: TGTGCCAGCAGTCGCCGTTCTAGCGGGAGGGCCGCCGGGGAGCTGTTTTTT; CDR3 protein: CASSRRSSGRAAGELFF
V gene: TRBV6-5; clone size: .; D gene: TRBD1; J gene: TRBJ2-1; CDR3 DNA: TGTGCCAGCAGTTTGGACAGGGGGCTGAGTGAGCAGTTCTTC; CDR3 protein: CASSLDRGLSEQFF
V gene: TRBV7-9; clone size: .; D gene: .; J gene: TRBJ1-1; CDR3 DNA: TGTGCCAGCAGCTTAGGCAGGACACCCACCAAAAAGAACACTGAAGCTTTCTTT; CDR3 protein: CASSLGRTPTKKNTEAFF
V gene: TRBV12-3/TRBV12-4; clone size: .; D gene: .; J gene: TRBJ1-3; CDR3 DNA: TGTGCCAGCAGTTTAAAAGGAGACACCATATATTTT; CDR3 protein: CASSLKGDTIYF
V gene: TRBV10-3; clone size: .; D gene: TRBD1; J gene: TRBJ1-4; CDR3 DNA: TGTGCCATCAGTGAGGGGACAGGGGAGGAAAAACTGTTTTTT; CDR3 protein: CAISEGTGEEKLFF
V gene: TRBV5-1; clone size: .; D gene: .; J gene: TRBJ1-1; CDR3 DNA: TGCGCCAGCAGCTTCGGCGGAAACACTGAAGCTTTCTTT; CDR3 protein: CASSFGGNTEAFF
V gene: TRBV5-1; clone size: .; D gene: TRBD1; J gene: TRBJ2-5; CDR3 DNA: TGTGCCAGCAGCTCGGACAGGGCACAAGAGACCCAGTACTTC; CDR3 protein: CASSSDRAQETQYF
V gene: TRBV7-8; clone size: .; D gene: TRBD1; J gene: TRBJ1-5; CDR3 DNA: TGTGCCAGCAGCTTAGTGGGACAGGGTAATCAGCCCCAGCATTTT; CDR3 protein: CASSLVGQGNQPQHF
V gene: TRBV5-1; clone size: .; D gene: TRBD1; J gene: TRBJ2-5; CDR3 DNA: TGCGCCAGCAGCTCCCGGACAGGTGGGGAGACCCAGTACTTC; CDR3 protein: CASSSRTGGETQYF
V gene: TRBV19; clone size: .; D gene: TRBD1; J gene: TRBJ1-5; CDR3 DNA: TGTGCCAGTAGCATCCGGGACAGGGCACAGCCCCAGCATTTT; CDR3 protein: CASSIRDRAQPQHF
V gene: TRBV24-1; clone size: once; D gene: .; J gene: TRBJ1-2; CDR3 DNA: TGTGCCACCAGTGATCCCTTGACAGGAAACTATGGCTACACCTTC; CDR3 protein: CATSDPLTGNYGYTF
V gene: TRBV7-3; clone size: .; D gene: .; J gene: TRBJ1-1; CDR3 DNA: TGTGCCAGCAGCTTAACGGGGGCTAGTGAAGCTTTCTTT; CDR3 protein: CASSLTGASEAFF
V gene: TRBV30; clone size: .; D gene: .; J gene: TRBJ1-1; CDR3 DNA: TGTGCCTGGGAGCGGGACAAGAACACTGAAGCTTTCTTT; CDR3 protein: CAWERDKNTEAFF
V gene: TRBV18; clone size: .; D gene: TRBD1; J gene: TRBJ2-7; CDR3 DNA: TGTGCCAGCTCACCGCTTGGGACAGTCGACGAGCAGTACTTC; CDR3 protein: CASSPLGTVDEQYF
V gene: TRBV7-9; clone size: few; D gene: TRBD2; J gene: TRBJ2-7; CDR3 DNA: TGTGCCAGCAGCTTAGGGGGACTAGGAAACGAGCAGTACTTC; CDR3 protein: CASSLGGLGNEQYF
V gene: TRBV18; clone size: .; D gene: .; J gene: TRBJ1-5; CDR3 DNA: TGTGCCAGCTCTCCCACCCCAGGGGATCAGCCCCAGCATTTT; CDR3 protein: CASSPTPGDQPQHF
V gene: TRBV7-9; clone size: .; D gene: .; J gene: TRBJ1-1; CDR3 DNA: TGTGCCAGCAGCAACCGAGTGAACACTGAAGCTTTCTTT; CDR3 protein: CASSNRVNTEAFF
V gene: TRBV15; clone size: .; D gene: .; J gene: TRBJ1-3; CDR3 DNA: TGTGCCACCAGCAGAGACAGGGCTGGAAACACCATATATTTT; CDR3 protein: CATSRDRAGNTIYF
V gene: TRBV18; clone size: .; D gene: .; J gene: TRBJ1-2; CDR3 DNA: TGTGCCAGCTCACCGAGCGGGGGGGGCAACTATGGCTACACCTTC; CDR3 protein: CASSPSGGGNYGYTF
V gene: TRBV9; clone size: once; D gene: .; J gene: TRBJ1-6; CDR3 DNA: TGTGCCAGCAGCGTAGATGGGGGGAATTCACCCCTCCACTTT; CDR3 protein: CASSVDGGNSPLHF
V gene: TRBV10-1; clone size: .; D gene: TRBD2; J gene: TRBJ2-1; CDR3 DNA: TGCGCCAGCTCTAGCGGGAGTACCAACAATGAGCAGTTCTTC; CDR3 protein: CASSSGSTNNEQFF
V gene: TRBV7-6; clone size: .; D gene: TRBD2; J gene: TRBJ2-1; CDR3 DNA: TGTGCCAGCAGCTTAGTGTCCGGGAGGGCTAACAATGAGCAGTTCTTC; CDR3 protein: CASSLVSGRANNEQFF
V gene: TRBV19; clone size: .; D gene: TRBD1; J gene: TRBJ1-5; CDR3 DNA: TGTGCCAGTAATCTCTTCCGGGACAGCCTCAATCAGCCCCAGCATTTT; CDR3 protein: CASNLFRDSLNQPQHF
V gene: TRBV11-3; clone size: .; D gene: TRBD2; J gene: TRBJ2-2; CDR3 DNA: TGTGCCAGCAGCATAACTAGCGGGAGGGCCGTCGGGGAGCTGTTTTTT; CDR3 protein: CASSITSGRAVGELFF
V gene: TRBV19; clone size: .; D gene: TRBD1; J gene: TRBJ1-2; CDR3 DNA: TGTGCCAGTAGTACCACAGGGGCGGTGTCGTATGGCTACACCTTC; CDR3 protein: CASSTTGAVSYGYTF
V gene: TRBV18; clone size: .; D gene: TRBD1; J gene: TRBJ1-2; CDR3 DNA: TGTGCCAGCTCACCGGGGCCTTCGACAGGGATATTCTATGGCTACACCTTC; CDR3 protein: CASSPGPSTGIFYGYTF
V gene: TRBV28; clone size: .; D gene: .; J gene: TRBJ1-5; CDR3 DNA: TGTGCCAGCAGTTTGTCTCAGGGGCTTTCCGCCCAGCATTTT; CDR3 protein: CASSLSQGLSAQHF
V gene: TRBV18; clone size: .; D gene: .; J gene: TRBJ2-1; CDR3 DNA: TGTGCCAGCTCTTCCTCGGACGGGGGCTACAATGAGCAGTTCTTC; CDR3 protein: CASSSSDGGYNEQFF